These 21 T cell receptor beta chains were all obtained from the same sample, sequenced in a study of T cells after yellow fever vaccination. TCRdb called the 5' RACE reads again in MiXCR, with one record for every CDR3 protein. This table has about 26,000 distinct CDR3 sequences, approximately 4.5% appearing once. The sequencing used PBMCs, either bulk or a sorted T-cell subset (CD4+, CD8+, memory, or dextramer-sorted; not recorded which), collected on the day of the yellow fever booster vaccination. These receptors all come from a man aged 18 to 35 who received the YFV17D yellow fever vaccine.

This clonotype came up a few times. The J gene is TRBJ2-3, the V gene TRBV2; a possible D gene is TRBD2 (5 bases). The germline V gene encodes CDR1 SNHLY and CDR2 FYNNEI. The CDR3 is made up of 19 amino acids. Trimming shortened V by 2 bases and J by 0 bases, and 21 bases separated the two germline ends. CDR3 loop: CASSERAGISTPSTDTQYF. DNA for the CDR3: TGTGCCAGCAGTGAACGGGCCGGGATCTCAACCCCTAGCACAGATACGCAGTATTTT. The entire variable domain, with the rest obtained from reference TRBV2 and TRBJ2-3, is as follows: EPEVTQTPSHQVTQMGQEVILRCVPISNHLYFYWYRQILGQKVEFLVSFYNNEISEKSEIFDDQFSVERPDGSNFTLKIRSTKLEDSAMYFCASSERAGISTPSTDTQYFGPGTRLTVL.

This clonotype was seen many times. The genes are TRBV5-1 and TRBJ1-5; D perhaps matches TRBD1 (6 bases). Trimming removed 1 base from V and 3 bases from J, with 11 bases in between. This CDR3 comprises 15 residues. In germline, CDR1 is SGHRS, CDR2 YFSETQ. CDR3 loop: CASSLSGGNNQPQHF. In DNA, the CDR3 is TGCGCCAGCAGCTTGTCTGGGGGCAACAATCAGCCCCAGCATTTT.

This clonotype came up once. In nucleotides, the CDR3 is TGCGCCAGCAGCTCTCTAAGCAATGAGCAGTTCTTC. It is translated as CASSSLSNEQFF. The genes are TRBV5-1 and TRBJ2-1; no definite D call. V was shortened by 3 bases and J by 6 bases, with 7 bases between the two germline ends. The CDR3 is 12 residues long. Germline V lookup: CDR1 SGHRS, CDR2 YFSETQ.

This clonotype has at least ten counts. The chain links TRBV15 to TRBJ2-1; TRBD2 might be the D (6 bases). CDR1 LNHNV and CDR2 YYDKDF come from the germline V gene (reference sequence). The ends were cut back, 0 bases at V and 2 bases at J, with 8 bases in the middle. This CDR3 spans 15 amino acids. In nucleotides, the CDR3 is TGTGCCACCAGCAGAGACGGGGGAGCCTACAATGAGCAGTTCTTC. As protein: CATSRDGGAYNEQFF. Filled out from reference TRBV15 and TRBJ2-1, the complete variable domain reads DAMVIQNPRYQVTQFGKPVTLSCSQTLNHNVMYWYQQKSSQAPKLLFHYYDKDFNNEADTPDNFQSRRPNTSFCFLDIRSPGLGDTAMYLCATSRDGGAYNEQFFGPGTRLTVL.

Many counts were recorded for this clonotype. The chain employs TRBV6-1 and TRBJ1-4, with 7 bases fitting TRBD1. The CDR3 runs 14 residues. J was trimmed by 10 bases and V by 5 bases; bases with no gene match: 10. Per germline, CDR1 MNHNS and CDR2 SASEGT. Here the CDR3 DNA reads TGTGCCAGCAGTCCCGACAGGGAAACCGGAAAACTGTTTTTT. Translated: CASSPDRETGKLFF.

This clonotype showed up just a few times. The CDR3 DNA reads as TGTGCCAGCAGCTTCGTGACCGTGGGCCAAGCTTTCTTT. Translating gives CASSFVTVGQAFF. The chain combines TRBV5-6 with TRBJ1-1; D unresolved. Germline lookup yields CDR1 SGHDT and CDR2 YYEEEE. This CDR3 contains 13 residues. The ends were cut back, 2 bases at V and 9 bases at J, with 14 bases in the middle.

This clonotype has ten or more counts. As DNA, the CDR3 is TGTGCCGGTCTTAGCGGGGAGACCCAGTACTTC. It is translated as CAGLSGETQYF. The gene calls are TRBV7-9 and TRBJ2-5; the match to TRBD2 covers 7 bases. Germline V lookup: CDR1 SEHNR, CDR2 FQNEAQ (reference sequence). V dropped 11 bases and J dropped 5; count of bases not matched to a gene: 5. The CDR3 is 11 amino acids.

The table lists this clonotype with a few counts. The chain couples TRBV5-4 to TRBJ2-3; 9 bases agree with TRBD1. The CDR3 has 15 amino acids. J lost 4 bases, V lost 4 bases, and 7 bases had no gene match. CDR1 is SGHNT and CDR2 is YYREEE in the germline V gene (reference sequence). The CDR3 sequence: CASSPDRGIADTQYF. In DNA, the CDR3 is TGTGCCAGCAGCCCGGACAGGGGTATAGCAGATACGCAGTATTTT.

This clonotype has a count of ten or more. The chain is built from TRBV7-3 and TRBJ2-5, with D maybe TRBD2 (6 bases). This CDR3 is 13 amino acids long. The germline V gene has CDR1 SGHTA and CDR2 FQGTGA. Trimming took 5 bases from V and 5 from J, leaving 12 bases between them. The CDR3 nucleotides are TGTGCCAGCAGCCGACTAGTTGAGGAGACCCAGTACTTC. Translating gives CASSRLVEETQYF.

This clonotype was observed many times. CDR3 sequence: CATSDPRRGTHGELFF. The CDR3 bases are TGTGCCACCAGTGACCCTCGACGGGGGACCCACGGGGAGCTGTTTTTT. The chain has TRBV24-1 and TRBJ2-2; a possible D gene is TRBD2 (6 bases). Germline V lookup: CDR1 KGHDR, CDR2 SFDVKD. The CDR3 has 16 amino acids. Trimming left V 4 bases short and J 7 bases short, with 18 bases between.

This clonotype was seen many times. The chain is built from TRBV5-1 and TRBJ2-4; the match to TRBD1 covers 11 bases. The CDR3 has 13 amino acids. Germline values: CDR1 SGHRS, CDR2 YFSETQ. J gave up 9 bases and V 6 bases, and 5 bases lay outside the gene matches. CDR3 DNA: TGCGCCAGCAAACGGACAGGGGGCCCCATTCAGTACTTC. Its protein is CASKRTGGPIQYF.

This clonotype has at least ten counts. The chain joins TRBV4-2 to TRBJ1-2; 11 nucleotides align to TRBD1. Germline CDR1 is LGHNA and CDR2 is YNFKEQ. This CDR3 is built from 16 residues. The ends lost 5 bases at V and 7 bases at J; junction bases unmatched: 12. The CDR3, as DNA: TGTGCCAGCAGCGAAGTCTCCGGACAGGGGGCCAGTGGCTACACCTTC. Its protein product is CASSEVSGQGASGYTF.

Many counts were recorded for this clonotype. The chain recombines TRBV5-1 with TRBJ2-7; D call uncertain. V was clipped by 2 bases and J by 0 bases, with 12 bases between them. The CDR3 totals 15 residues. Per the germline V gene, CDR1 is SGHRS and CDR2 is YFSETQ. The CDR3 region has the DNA TGCGCCAGCAGCTTAGGACCGGCAAGCTCCTACGAGCAGTACTTC. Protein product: CASSLGPASSYEQYF. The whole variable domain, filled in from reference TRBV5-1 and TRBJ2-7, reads KAGVTQTPRYLIKTRGQQVTLSCSPISGHRSVSWYQQTPGQGLQFLFEYFSETQRNKGNFPGRFSGRQFSNSRSEMNVSTLELGDSALYLCASSLGPASSYEQYFGPGTRLTVT.

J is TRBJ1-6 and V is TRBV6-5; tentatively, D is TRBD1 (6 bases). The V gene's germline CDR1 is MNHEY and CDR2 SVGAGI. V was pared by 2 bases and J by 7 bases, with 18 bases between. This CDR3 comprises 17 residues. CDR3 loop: CASSYAFSQGQNSPLHF. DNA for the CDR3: TGTGCCAGCAGTTACGCCTTTTCTCAGGGGCAAAATTCACCCCTCCACTTT.

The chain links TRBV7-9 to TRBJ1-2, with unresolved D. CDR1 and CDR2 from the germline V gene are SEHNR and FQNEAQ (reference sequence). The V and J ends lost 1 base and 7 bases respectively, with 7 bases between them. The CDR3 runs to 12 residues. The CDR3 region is CASSLEAFGYTF. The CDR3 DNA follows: TGTGCCAGCAGCTTAGAGGCCTTTGGCTACACCTTC.

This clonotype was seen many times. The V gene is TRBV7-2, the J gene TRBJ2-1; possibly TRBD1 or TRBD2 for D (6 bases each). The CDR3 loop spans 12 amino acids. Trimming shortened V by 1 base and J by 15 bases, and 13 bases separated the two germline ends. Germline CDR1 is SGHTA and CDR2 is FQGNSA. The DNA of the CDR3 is TGTGCCAGCAGCTTAGGTGGGGGGCCCTTGTTCTTC. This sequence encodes CASSLGGGPLFF.

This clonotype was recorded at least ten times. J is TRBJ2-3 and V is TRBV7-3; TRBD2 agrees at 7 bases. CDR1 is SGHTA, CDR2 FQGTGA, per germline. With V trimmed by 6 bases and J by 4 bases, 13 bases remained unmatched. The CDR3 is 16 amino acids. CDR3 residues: CASSQGGGGLPDTQYF. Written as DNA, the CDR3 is TGTGCCAGCAGTCAGGGCGGCGGGGGACTCCCAGATACGCAGTATTTT.

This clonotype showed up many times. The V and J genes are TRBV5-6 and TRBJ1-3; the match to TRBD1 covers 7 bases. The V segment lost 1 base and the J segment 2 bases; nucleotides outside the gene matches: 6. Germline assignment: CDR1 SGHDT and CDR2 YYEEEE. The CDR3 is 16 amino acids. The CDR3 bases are TGTGCCAGCAGCTTGTTGCAGGGGGAGGCTGGAAACACCATATATTTT. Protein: CASSLLQGEAGNTIYF.

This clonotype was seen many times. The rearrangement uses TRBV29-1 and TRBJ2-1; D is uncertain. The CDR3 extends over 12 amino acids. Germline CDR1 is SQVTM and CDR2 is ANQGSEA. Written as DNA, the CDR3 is TGCAGTGCCGAGTTCCGGGACAATGAGCAGTTCTTC. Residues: CSAEFRDNEQFF.

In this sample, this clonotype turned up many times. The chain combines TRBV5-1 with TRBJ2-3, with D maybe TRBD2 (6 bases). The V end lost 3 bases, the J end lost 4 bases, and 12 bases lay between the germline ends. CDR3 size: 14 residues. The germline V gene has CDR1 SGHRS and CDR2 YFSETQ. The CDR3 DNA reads TGCGCCAGCAGCTCGGGGACTGTGGCAGATACGCAGTATTTT. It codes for CASSSGTVADTQYF.

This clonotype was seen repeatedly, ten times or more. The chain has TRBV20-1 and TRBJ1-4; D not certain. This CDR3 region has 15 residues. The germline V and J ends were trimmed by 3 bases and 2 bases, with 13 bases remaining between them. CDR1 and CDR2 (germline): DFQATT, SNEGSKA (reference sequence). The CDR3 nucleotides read TGCAGTGCTAGTGTACCTTCGGTCACTAATGAAAAACTGTTTTTT. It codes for CSASVPSVTNEKLFF.